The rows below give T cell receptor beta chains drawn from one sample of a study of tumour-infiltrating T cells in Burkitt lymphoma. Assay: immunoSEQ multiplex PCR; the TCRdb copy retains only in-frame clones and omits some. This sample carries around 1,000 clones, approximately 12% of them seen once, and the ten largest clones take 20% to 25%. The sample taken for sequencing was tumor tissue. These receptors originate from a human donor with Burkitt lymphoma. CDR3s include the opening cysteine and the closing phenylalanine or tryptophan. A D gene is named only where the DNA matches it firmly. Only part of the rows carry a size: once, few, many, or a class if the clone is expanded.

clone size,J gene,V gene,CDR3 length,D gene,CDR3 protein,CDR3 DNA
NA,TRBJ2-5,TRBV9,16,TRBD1,CASSVGDRAYQETQYF,TGTGCCAGCAGCGTAGGGGACAGGGCCTACCAAGAGACCCAGTACTTC
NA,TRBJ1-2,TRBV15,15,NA,CATSRGGGAGYGYTF,TGTGCCACCAGCAGAGGGGGGGGTGCGGGCTATGGCTACACCTTC
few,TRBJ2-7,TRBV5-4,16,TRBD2,CASSLGGTSGRYEQYF,TGTGCCAGCAGCTTGGGGGGGACTAGCGGAAGGTACGAGCAGTACTTC
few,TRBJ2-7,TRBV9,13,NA,CASSVVGGSEQYF,TGTGCCAGCAGCGTAGTTGGAGGTTCCGAGCAGTACTTC
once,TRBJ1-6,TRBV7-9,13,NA,CASSLLGGSPLHF,TGTGCCAGCAGCTTATTGGGGGGTTCACCCCTCCACTTT
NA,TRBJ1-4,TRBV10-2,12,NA,CASSGGEEKLFF,TGCGCCAGCAGTGGTGGGGAAGAAAAACTGTTTTTT
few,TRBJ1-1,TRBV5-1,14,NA,CASSFDWGNTEAFF,TGCGCCAGCAGCTTTGACTGGGGAAACACTGAAGCTTTCTTT
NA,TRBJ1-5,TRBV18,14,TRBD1,CASSPDRVNQPQHF,TGTGCCAGCTCACCTGACAGGGTAAATCAGCCACAGCATTTT
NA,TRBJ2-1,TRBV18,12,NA,CSSSPGVNEQFF,TGTTCCAGCTCACCAGGGGTCAATGAGCAGTTCTTC
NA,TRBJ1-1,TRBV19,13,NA,CASSIRTTVEAFF,TGTGCCAGTAGTATCCGGACGACAGTTGAAGCTTTCTTT
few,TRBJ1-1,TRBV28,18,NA,CASSLREKYRVSNTEAFF,TGTGCCAGCAGTTTACGGGAGAAATACAGGGTCTCTAACACTGAAGCTTTCTTT
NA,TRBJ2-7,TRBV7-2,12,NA,CASSFGEFEQYF,TGTGCCAGCAGCTTCGGTGAGTTCGAGCAGTACTTC
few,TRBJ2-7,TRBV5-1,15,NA,CASREGRDRLYEQYF,TGCGCCAGCAGGGAGGGCCGTGACAGACTATACGAGCAGTACTTC
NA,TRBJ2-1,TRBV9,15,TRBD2,CASSDGASGIDEQFF,TGTGCCAGCAGCGACGGGGCTAGCGGTATCGATGAGCAGTTCTTC
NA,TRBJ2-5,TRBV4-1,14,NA,CASSQEGARETQYF,TGCGCCAGCAGCCAAGAGGGGGCGCGAGAGACCCAGTACTTC
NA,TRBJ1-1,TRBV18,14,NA,CASSPEGGNTEAFF,TGTGCCAGCTCACCCGAGGGAGGGAACACTGAAGCTTTCTTT
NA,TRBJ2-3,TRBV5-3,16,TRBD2,CARSERLAGVKDTQYF,TGTGCCAGAAGCGAAAGACTAGCGGGAGTTAAAGATACGCAGTATTTT
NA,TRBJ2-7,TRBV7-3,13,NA,CASSLTGAHEQYF,TGTGCCAGCAGCTTAACGGGGGCCCACGAGCAGTACTTC
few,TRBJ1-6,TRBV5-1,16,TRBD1,CASSSNQQGVGSPLHF,TGCGCCAGCAGCTCAAACCAACAGGGGGTTGGTTCACCCCTCCACTTT
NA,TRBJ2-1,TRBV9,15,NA,CASSVAHGNGQVQFF,TGTGCCAGCAGCGTAGCTCATGGGAATGGACAAGTGCAGTTCTTC
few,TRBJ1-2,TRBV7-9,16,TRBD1,CASSPRTGSSYYGYTF,TGTGCCAGCAGCCCACGGACAGGTTCCTCGTACTATGGCTACACCTTC
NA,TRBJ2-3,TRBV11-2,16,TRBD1,CASSTGQGQNTDTQYF,TGTGCCAGCAGCACCGGACAGGGGCAAAACACAGATACGCAGTATTTT
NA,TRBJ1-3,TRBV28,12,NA,CASQYSGNTIYF,TGTGCCAGCCAATACTCTGGAAACACCATATATTTT
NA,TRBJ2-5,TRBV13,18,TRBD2,CASSTRTSGGPYQETQYF,TGTGCCAGCAGCACAAGGACTAGCGGGGGCCCGTACCAAGAGACCCAGTACTTC
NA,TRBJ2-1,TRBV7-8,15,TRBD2,CASSSLASSYNEQFF,TGTGCCAGCAGCTCACTAGCGAGCTCCTACAATGAGCAGTTCTTC
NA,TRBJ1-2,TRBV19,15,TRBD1,CASSLRQGRSYGYTF,TGTGCCAGTAGTCTACGACAGGGTAGGAGCTATGGCTACACCTTC
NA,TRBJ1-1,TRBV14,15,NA,CASSQGYKLGAEAFF,TGTGCCAGCAGCCAAGGGTACAAGCTGGGCGCTGAAGCTTTCTTT
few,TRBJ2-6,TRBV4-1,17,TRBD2,CASSQTLAYSGANVLTF,TGCGCCAGCAGCCAGACACTAGCGTACTCTGGGGCCAACGTCCTGACTTTC
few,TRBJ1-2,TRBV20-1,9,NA,CSAKGAYTF,TGCAGTGCCAAAGGAGCCTACACCTTC
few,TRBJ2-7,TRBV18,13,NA,CASSQSTSYEQYF,TGTGCCAGCTCCCAGAGTACCTCCTACGAGCAGTACTTC